These 5 T cell receptor beta chains share one sample of origin, sequenced in a study of blood T cell repertoires in COVID-19. Sequencing used immunoSEQ multiplex PCR; TCRdb keeps in-frame clones, though not all of them. The table includes 200,000 to 250,000 clones, approximately 87% detected once. Sample: PBMCs or T cells enriched from blood (not recorded which). These receptor sequences come from a woman in her forties or fifties in a cohort exposed to, infected with or recovered from COVID-19 (not recorded which).

Turning to this clone: A read error may produce the germline difference seen at one junction end. CDR3 loop: CASSLARGGKAF. CDR3 nucleotides: TGTGCCAGCAGCCTTGCGAGGGGAGGGAAAGCCTTT. The chain combines TRBV3-1 (or the pseudogene TRBV3-2) with TRBJ1-1, with D perhaps matching TRBD1 (5 bases). CDR1 and CDR2 from the germline V gene are LGHDT and YNNKEL (reference sequence). The CDR3 has 12 residues.

This chain uses TRBV7-6 with TRBJ1-6; 10 bases line up with TRBD1. Per germline, CDR1 SGHVS and CDR2 FNYEAQ. CDR3 length: 17 amino acids. V shed 5 bases, J shed 4 bases, and the junction held 8 bases outside the gene matches. CDR3 nucleotides: TGTGCCAGCAGCGTCGGGACAGGGGTATCTTATAATTCACCCCTCCACTTT. Translating gives CASSVGTGVSYNSPLHF.

This rearrangement joins TRBV7-5 to TRBJ2-1; the D call TRBD2 from the table was never checked on the DNA. TRBV7-5 is a pseudogene. The CDR3 is 17 amino acids. CDR3 protein: CAACRAGGRGVKNEQFF. CDR3 in DNA: TGTGCCGCGTGTAGAGCGGGGGGCCGCGGGGTGAAAAATGAGCAGTTCTTC.

The genes are TRBV6-4 and TRBJ2-5, with TRBD2 matching 11 bases. This CDR3 has 17 amino acids. V shed 10 bases, J shed 4 bases, and the junction held 17 bases outside the gene matches. Germline V gene lookup returns CDR1 MRHNA and CDR2 SNTAGT. DNA for the CDR3: TGTGCCACCCTCTGGTCTAGCGGGGGGCCGATAGGAGAGACCCAGTACTTC. Protein product: CATLWSSGGPIGETQYF.

The rearrangement uses TRBV4-2 and TRBJ2-7, with 9 bases lining up with TRBD2. The ends lost 5 bases at V and 2 bases at J; junction bases unmatched: 10. Germline V lookup: CDR1 LGHNA, CDR2 YNFKEQ. The CDR3 loop spans 16 amino acids. This CDR3 is CASSKVAGADPYEQYF. DNA for the CDR3: TGTGCCAGCAGCAAGGTAGCGGGGGCAGATCCCTACGAGCAGTACTTC.